This paragraph reports one T cell receptor (beta chain). Antigen: not known. The sample originates from a study of T cell responses to AZD1222 COVID-19 vaccine. General study results and limits: As reported, nearly half of all spike-specific TCRs target variant regions that are unmutated. Most donors were white British, females outnumbered males, and clonal diversity was possibly underestimated.

This CDR3 spans 13 amino acids. The germline gives CDR1 SEHNR, CDR2 FQNEAQ (reference sequence). J lost 7 bases, V lost 5 bases, and 6 bases had no gene match. Data came from immunoSEQ multiplex PCR; TCRdb stores just in-frame clones and leaves some out. The table lists around 160,000 clones, roughly 80% of them singletons. Material: peripheral blood, obtained on day 0 of MenACWY control vaccination. This TCR was recovered from an adult in good health. This chain joins TRBV7-9 and TRBJ2-3; 7 bases agree with TRBD1. CDR3 residues: CASSLTGEYTQYF. CDR3 DNA sequence: TGTGCCAGCAGCCTCACAGGGGAATATACGCAGTATTTT.